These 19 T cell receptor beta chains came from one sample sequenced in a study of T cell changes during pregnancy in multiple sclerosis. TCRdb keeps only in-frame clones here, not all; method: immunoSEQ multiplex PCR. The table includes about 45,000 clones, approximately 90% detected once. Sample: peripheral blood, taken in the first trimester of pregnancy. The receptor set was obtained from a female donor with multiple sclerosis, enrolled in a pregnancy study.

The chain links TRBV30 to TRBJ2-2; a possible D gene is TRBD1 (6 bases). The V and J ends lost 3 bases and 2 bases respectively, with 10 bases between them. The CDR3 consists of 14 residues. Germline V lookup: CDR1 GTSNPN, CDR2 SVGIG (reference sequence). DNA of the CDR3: TGTGCCTGGAGACGGACAGTCAACACCGGGGAGCTGTTTTTT. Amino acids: CAWRRTVNTGELFF. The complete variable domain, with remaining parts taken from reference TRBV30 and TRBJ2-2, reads SQTIHQWPATLVQPVGSPLSLECTVEGTSNPNLYWYRQAAGRGLQLLFYSVGIGQISSEVPQNLSASRPQDRQFILSSKKLLLSDSGFYLCAWRRTVNTGELFFGEGSRLTVL.

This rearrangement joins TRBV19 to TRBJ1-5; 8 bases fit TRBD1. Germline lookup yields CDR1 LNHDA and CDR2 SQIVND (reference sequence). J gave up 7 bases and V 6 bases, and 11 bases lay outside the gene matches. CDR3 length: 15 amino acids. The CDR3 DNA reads TGTGCCAGTAGCATGCGAACAGGGGGGGGACAGCCCCAGCATTTT. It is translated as CASSMRTGGGQPQHF. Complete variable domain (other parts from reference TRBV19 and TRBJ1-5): DGGITQSPKYLFRKEGQNVTLSCEQNLNHDAMYWYRQDPGQGLRLIYYSQIVNDFQKGDIAEGYSVSREKKESFPLTVTSAQKNPTAFYLCASSMRTGGGQPQHFGDGTRLSIL.

CDR3 sequence (DNA): TGTGCCAGTAGTATCGGTGGTGCAGGTACCTATGGCTACACCTTC. Protein product: CASSIGGAGTYGYTF. The chain joins TRBV19 to TRBJ1-2; no clear D. The V gene lost 3 bases and the J gene lost 4 bases, with 15 bases spanning the gap. The V gene's germline CDR1 is LNHDA and CDR2 SQIVND (reference sequence). The CDR3 runs 15 residues.

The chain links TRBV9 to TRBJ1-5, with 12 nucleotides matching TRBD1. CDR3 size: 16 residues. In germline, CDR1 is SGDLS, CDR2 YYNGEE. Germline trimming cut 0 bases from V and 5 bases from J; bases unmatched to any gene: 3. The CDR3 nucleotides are TGTGCCAGCAGCGTAGGAGGGACAGGGGGCGATCAGCCCCAGCATTTT. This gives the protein CASSVGGTGGDQPQHF.

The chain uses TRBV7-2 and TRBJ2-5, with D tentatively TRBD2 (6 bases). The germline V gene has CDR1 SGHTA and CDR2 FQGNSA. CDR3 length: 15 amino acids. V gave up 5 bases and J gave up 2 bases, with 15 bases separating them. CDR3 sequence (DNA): TGTGCCAGCAGCCCGTGGAGGGCGGGGCAAGAGACCCAGTACTTC. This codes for CASSPWRAGQETQYF. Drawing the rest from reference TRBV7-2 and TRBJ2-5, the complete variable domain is GAGVSQSPSNKVTEKGKDVELRCDPISGHTALYWYRQSLGQGLEFLIYFQGNSAPDKSGLPSDRFSAERTGGSVSTLTIQRTQQEDSAVYLCASSPWRAGQETQYFGPGTRLLVL.

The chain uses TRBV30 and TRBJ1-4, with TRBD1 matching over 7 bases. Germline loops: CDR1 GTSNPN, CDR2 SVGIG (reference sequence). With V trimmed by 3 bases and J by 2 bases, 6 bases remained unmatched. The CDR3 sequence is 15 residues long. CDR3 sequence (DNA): TGTGCCTGGAGACAGGGGAGAATCACTAATGAAAAACTGTTTTTT. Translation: CAWRQGRITNEKLFF.

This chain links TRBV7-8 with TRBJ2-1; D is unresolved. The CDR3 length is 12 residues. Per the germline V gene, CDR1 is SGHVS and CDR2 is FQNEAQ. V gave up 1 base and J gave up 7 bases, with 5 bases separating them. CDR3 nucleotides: TGTGCCAGCAGCTTAGGGCTTAATGAGCAGTTCTTC. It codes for CASSLGLNEQFF.

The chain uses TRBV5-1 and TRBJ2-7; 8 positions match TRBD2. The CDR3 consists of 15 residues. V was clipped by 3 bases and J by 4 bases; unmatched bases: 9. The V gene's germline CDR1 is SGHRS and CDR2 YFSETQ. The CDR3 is CASSYGAGEKYEQYF. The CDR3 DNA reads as TGCGCCAGCAGCTACGGAGCGGGGGAGAAATACGAGCAGTACTTC.

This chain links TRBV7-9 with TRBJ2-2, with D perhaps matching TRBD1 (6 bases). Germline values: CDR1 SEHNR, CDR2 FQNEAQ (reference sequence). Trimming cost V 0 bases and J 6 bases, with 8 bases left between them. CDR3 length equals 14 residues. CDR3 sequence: CASSLAAGAGELFF. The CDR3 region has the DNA TGTGCCAGCAGCTTAGCGGCAGGGGCCGGGGAGCTGTTTTTT.

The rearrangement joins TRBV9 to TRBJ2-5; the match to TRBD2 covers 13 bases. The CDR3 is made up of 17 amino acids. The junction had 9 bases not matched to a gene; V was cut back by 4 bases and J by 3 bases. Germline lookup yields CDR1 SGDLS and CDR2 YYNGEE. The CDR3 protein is CASSPSTSGGREETQYF. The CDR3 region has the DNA TGTGCCAGCAGCCCGTCGACTAGCGGGGGGCGTGAAGAGACCCAGTACTTC.

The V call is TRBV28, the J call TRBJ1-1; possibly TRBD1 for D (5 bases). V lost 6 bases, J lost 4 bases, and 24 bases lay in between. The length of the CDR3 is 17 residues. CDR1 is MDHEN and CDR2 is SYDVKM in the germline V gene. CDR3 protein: CASRALEGAYLTTEAFF. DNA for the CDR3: TGTGCCAGCAGGGCATTAGAAGGGGCATATCTGACCACTGAAGCTTTCTTT.

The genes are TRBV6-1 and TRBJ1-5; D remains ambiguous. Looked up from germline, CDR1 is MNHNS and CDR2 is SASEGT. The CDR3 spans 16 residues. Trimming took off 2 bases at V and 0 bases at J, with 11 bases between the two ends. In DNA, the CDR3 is TGTGCCAGCAGTGAATTAAGCCTATATAGCAATCAGCCCCAGCATTTT. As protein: CASSELSLYSNQPQHF.

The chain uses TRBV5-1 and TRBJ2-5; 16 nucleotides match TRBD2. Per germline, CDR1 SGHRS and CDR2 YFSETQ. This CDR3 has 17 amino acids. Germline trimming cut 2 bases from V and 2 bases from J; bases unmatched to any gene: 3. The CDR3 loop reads CASSFGTSGGAQETQYF. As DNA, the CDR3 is TGCGCCAGCAGCTTCGGGACTAGCGGGGGGGCTCAAGAGACCCAGTACTTC. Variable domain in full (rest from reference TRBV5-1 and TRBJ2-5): KAGVTQTPRYLIKTRGQQVTLSCSPISGHRSVSWYQQTPGQGLQFLFEYFSETQRNKGNFPGRFSGRQFSNSRSEMNVSTLELGDSALYLCASSFGTSGGAQETQYFGPGTRLLVL.

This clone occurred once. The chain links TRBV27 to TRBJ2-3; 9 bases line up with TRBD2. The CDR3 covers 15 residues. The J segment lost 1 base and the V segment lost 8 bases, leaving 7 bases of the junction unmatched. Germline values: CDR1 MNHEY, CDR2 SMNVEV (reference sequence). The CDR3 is CASSSLAGGTDTQYF. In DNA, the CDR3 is TGTGCCAGCTCCTCCTTAGCGGGGGGCACAGATACGCAGTATTTT.

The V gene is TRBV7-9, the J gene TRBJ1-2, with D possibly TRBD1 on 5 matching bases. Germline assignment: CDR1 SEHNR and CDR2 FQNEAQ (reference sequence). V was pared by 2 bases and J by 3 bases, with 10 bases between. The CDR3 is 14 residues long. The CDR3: CASSLKGPDYGYTF. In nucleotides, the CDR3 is TGTGCCAGCAGCTTAAAGGGGCCAGACTATGGCTACACCTTC.

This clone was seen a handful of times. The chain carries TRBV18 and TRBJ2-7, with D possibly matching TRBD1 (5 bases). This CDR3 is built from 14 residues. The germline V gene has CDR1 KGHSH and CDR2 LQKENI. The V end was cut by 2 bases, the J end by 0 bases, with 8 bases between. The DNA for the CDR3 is TGTGCCAGCTCACCAGGGGCGAGCTCCTACGAGCAGTACTTC. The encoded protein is CASSPGASSYEQYF. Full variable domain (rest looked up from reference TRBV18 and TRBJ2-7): NAGVMQNPRHLVRRRGQEARLRCSPMKGHSHVYWYRQLPEEGLKFMVYLQKENIIDESGMPKERFSAEFPKEGPSILRIQQVVRGDSAAYFCASSPGASSYEQYFGPGTRLTVT.

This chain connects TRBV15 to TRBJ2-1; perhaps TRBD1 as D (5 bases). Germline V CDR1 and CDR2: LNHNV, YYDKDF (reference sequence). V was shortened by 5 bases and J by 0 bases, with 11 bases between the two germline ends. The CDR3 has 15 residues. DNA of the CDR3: TGTGCCACCAGCCCTGACAGTAACTCCTACAATGAGCAGTTCTTC. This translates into CATSPDSNSYNEQFF.

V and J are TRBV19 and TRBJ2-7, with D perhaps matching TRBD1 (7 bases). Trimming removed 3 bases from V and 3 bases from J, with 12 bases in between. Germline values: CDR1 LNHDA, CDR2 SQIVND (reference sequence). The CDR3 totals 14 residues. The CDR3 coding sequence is TGTGCCAGTAGTATTGGAGGGGGCTACTACGAGCAGTACTTC. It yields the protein CASSIGGGYYEQYF.

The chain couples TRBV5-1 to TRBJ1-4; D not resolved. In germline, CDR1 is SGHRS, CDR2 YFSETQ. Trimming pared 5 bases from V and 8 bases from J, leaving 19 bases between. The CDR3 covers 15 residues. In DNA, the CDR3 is TGCGCCAGCAGATCATCGGCTGGAAGGAGGGAAAAACTGTTTTTT. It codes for CASRSSAGRREKLFF.